This T cell receptor (beta chain) is drawn from a study of cytotoxic CD8 clonotypes in ibrutinib-treated CLL. Whole-study results and caveats: Sustained-remission and progressing patients diverged in sampling times.

This clone appeared a few times. Antigen specificity is unknown. Only in-frame clones appear in the TCRdb table, and some are missing; sequencing was by immunoSEQ multiplex PCR. The table records about 160,000 clones, more than 80% of them present only once. The CDR3 extends over 11 amino acids. Germline values: CDR1 MNHEY, CDR2 SVGAGI. V was trimmed by 2 bases and J by 8 bases, leaving 4 bases between them. This receptor was taken from a human donor with chronic lymphocytic leukemia. Here the sequenced sample was PBMCs, taken after 24 months of ibrutinib treatment. The chain recombines TRBV6-5 with TRBJ1-3; no firm D call. The CDR3 sequence is CASSYGHTIYF. For the CDR3, the DNA is TGTGCCAGCAGTTACGGGCACACCATATATTTT.